The sequence of this TCR beta chain was determined in a study of shared clonotypes between healthy human individuals. Study conclusions and caveats: Non-shared clonotypes showed lower generation probabilities than clonotypes common to all four donors. A generally larger estimated richness was seen in naive subsets than in memory subsets.

The assay was immunoSEQ multiplex PCR, and TCRdb's table has in-frame clones only and misses some. The data hold about 2 million clones, with about 94% observed a single time. As regards this clone: Its antigen is not known.

As defined, naive CD8 cells were CD45RO-negative and positively selected for CCR7, with terminally differentiated effector memory CD45RA+ cells excluded. Per germline, CDR1 SNHLY and CDR2 FYNNEI. V was clipped by 1 base and J by 9 bases; unmatched bases: 5. This CDR3 comprises 15 residues. Sequenced sample: naive CD8+ T cells sorted from blood. This TCR was recovered from a man between 18 and 29 years old in good health. V and J are TRBV2 and TRBJ2-1, with TRBD2 identical over 11 bases. CDR3 sequence: CASSEVGLAGFEQFF. The CDR3 bases are TGTGCCAGCAGTGAAGTAGGACTAGCGGGCTTTGAGCAGTTCTTC. Filled out from reference TRBV2 and TRBJ2-1, the complete variable domain reads EPEVTQTPSHQVTQMGQEVILRCVPISNHLYFYWYRQILGQKVEFLVSFYNNEISEKSEIFDDQFSVERPDGSNFTLKIRSTKLEDSAMYFCASSEVGLAGFEQFFGPGTRLTVL.